This T cell receptor beta chain emerged from a study of beta chain features in type 1 diabetes. Findings of the study overall: cDNA sequencing could over-represent cells with high TCR expression. Significant though moderate, a shortening of TCRB CDR3s appeared in all four CD4+ subsets of Type 1 diabetes patients. The naive, central memory and Treg TCRB repertoires showed an apparent similarity that was greater among patients than among healthy donors.

Populations obtained by sorting all exceeded 95% purity. Only a few counts were recorded for this clone. Its antigen is unidentified. Reverse transcription of all isolated RNA meant that expressed TCRB transcripts were sequenced. The assay was immunoSEQ multiplex PCR, and TCRdb's table has in-frame clones only and misses some. The sample carries about 270,000 clones, 12% to 15% recorded once. This receptor was obtained from a woman aged 40 to 55 in good health. Specimen: naive CD4+ T cells from blood.

This CDR3 is CASSYSRQANYGYTF. The CDR3 region has the DNA TGTGCCAGCAGTTACTCTAGACAGGCGAACTATGGCTACACCTTC. The genes are TRBV6-5 and TRBJ1-2, with D possibly matching TRBD1 (6 bases). CDR3 length equals 15 residues. Germline V CDR1 and CDR2: MNHEY, SVGAGI. The V end lost 0 bases, the J end lost 2 bases, and 10 bases lay between the germline ends.